This TCR beta chain emerged from a study of early T cells in non-severe SARS-CoV-2 infection. About the research overall: Alpha and beta chains were unpaired, from unsorted whole-blood bulk RNA. General study results and limits: Clonotype matching in VDJdb favored anti-spike CD8 responses and did not capture private and CD4 specificities.

This CDR3 is built from 12 residues. Trimming shortened V by 4 bases and J by 1 base, and 4 bases separated the two germline ends. Each cDNA molecule carried a unique molecular identifier. TCRdb processed the 5' RACE reads anew with MiXCR; each CDR3 protein has one entry. This sample has around 100,000 distinct CDR3 sequences; 16% occur once, and the top ten carry about 1.3%. This clonotype was found once. Antigen unknown. This sequence originates from an adult who was a healthcare worker with PCR-confirmed SARS-CoV-2 infection or an uninfected control (not recorded which). Sample: whole blood. V gene TRBV12-3 or TRBV12-4 combines with J gene TRBJ1-1; D uncertain. The chain's CDR3 is CASSSSNTEAFF. The CDR3 DNA reads TGTGCCAGCAGTTCCTCGAACACTGAAGCTTTCTTT.